The clone carrying this T cell receptor beta chain was seen many times. Its antigen is as yet unknown. The CDR3 totals 14 residues. V lost 6 bases and J 12 bases, leaving 21 bases between the germline ends. The germline gives CDR1 MDHEN, CDR2 SYDVKM. Individual cDNA molecules received unique molecular identifiers. TCRdb re-called the 5' RACE reads through MiXCR, storing one row per CDR3 protein. The data hold fewer than 40,000 distinct CDR3 sequences, with around 7% observed a single time. These data are taken from a study of early T cells in non-severe SARS-CoV-2 infection. The overall study: Chains stayed unpaired after sequencing of bulk RNA from unsorted whole blood. Study-level findings and limits: Private and CD4 specificities were missed by VDJdb matching, which favored anti-spike CD8 responses.

The TCR was taken from an adult who was a healthcare worker with PCR-confirmed SARS-CoV-2 infection or an uninfected control (not recorded which). The sample consisted of whole blood. V and J are TRBV28 and TRBJ1-5; TRBD1 might be the D (6 bases). CDR3 sequence (DNA): TGTGCCAGCAGAATCACCACAGGGCTTGGGAACCAGCATTTT. Translating gives CASRITTGLGNQHF.